This T cell receptor (beta chain) was retrieved from a study of blood T cells in healthy people across ages. Study-level findings and limits: Strong correlation was found linking TCR beta diversity to naive T cell percentage.

Then a second PCR, running roughly 7 to 11 cycles, was carried out with a sample-barcoded 5' primer and a J-beta primer mix. Each cDNA molecule carried a tag from a template-switch adaptor that contained 12 random nucleotides. Sequencing of every sample gave 2.5 million or more CDR3-containing paired-end reads. TCRdb itself ran the 5' RACE reads through MiXCR, one entry per CDR3 protein. Of about 650,000 distinct CDR3 sequences detected, roughly 30% appear once; the ten largest clones hold 15%. Germline V gives CDR1 SGHTA, CDR2 FQGNSA. Trimming took 6 bases from V and 5 from J, leaving 19 bases between them. The length of the CDR3 is 15 residues. This clonotype was seen more than once but under ten times. Its antigen is not known. A read error may explain this, as a much larger clone is one base away.

What was sequenced was blood. The V call is TRBV7-2, the J call TRBJ2-5, with D perhaps TRBD1 or TRBD2 (5 bases each). This sequence was found in a woman at least 80 years old in good health. Here the CDR3 reads CASSLVGSTGETQYF. DNA of the CDR3: TGTGCCAGCAGTCTAGTGGGGAGTACAGGCGAGACCCAGTACTTC.